The rows below give T cell receptor beta chains drawn from one sample of a study of OX40 agonist ivuxolimab in advanced cancers. The table came from immunoSEQ multiplex PCR; TCRdb's copy has only in-frame clones and leaves some out. The sample consists of 66,000 or so clones, about 90% of them appearing once. Material: CD4+ or CD8+ T cells sorted from blood, obtained in a trial of the OX40 agonist ivuxolimab. The receptors derive from an adult with an advanced solid tumor such as melanoma, head and neck, liver or kidney cancer. Each CDR3 is given with its conserved first and last residue. Each record gives: D gene, V gene, clone size, CDR3 protein. The D gene is left open where the match is weak. A clone size is listed for some rows: how often the clone was seen (once, few, many), or a class if it is expanded.

NA | TRBV5-4 | NA | CASSPGLNTEAFF
NA | TRBV10-3 | NA | CAISDGDEQYF
NA | TRBV4-3 | NA | CASSQGLISYNEQFF
NA | TRBV9 | NA | CASSQGVYYQPQHF
TRBD1 | TRBV15 | NA | CATSGTTETGGGQPQHF
TRBD1 | TRBV13 | NA | CASSLLGQANSPLHF
NA | TRBV6-5 | NA | CASSYSSGPDGYTF
NA | TRBV11-3 | NA | CASSLEGALLGDEQFF
TRBD2 | TRBV28 | NA | CATFGRGDYTQYF
NA | TRBV7-9 | NA | CASSSRGHWDNEQFF
TRBD1 | TRBV9 | NA | CASSATWGQTHDMNTEAFF
NA | TRBV4-3 | NA | CASSQDLPSPPGYNEQFF
NA | TRBV28 | NA | CAESLWGQPQHF
NA | TRBV28 | once | CASSLGSEGDYGYTF
TRBD1 | TRBV6-5 | NA | CASKGQGFTEAFF
TRBD2 | TRBV28 | NA | CASSLAGPTGELFF
NA | TRBV11-3 | NA | CASSSYGVNTEAFF
NA | TRBV10-3 | NA | CAISEGGGAETQYF
TRBD1 | TRBV28 | NA | CASSLAGQGFEAFF
TRBD2 | TRBV11-2 | NA | CASSLYSGMGDEQFF
NA | TRBV28 | NA | CASSLLVLGSGNTIYF
NA | TRBV5-1 | NA | CASSDQETQYF
TRBD1 | TRBV28 | NA | CASSHRGSNQPQHF
NA | TRBV19 | NA | CASNVWENQPQHF
NA | TRBV9 | NA | CASSSWGNEAFF
TRBD2 | TRBV4-2 | NA | CASSQGTSGSYNEQFF
TRBD1 | TRBV15 | NA | CATSRPTGYRRTTEAFF
NA | TRBV18 | NA | CASSPPMRGPYGYTF
NA | TRBV7-3 | NA | CASSRRANTGELFF
NA | TRBV7-3 | NA | CASSLSRDSSETQYF
TRBD2 | TRBV29-1 | NA | CSVGLADYNEQFF
TRBD2 | TRBV11-1 | NA | CASSLIGAGEEFF
NA | TRBV10-3 | once | CAISESSTDTQYF
TRBD1 | TRBV29-1 | NA | CSVSKDRLAEAFF
NA | TRBV5-5 | once | CASSPPTENTEAFF
TRBD2 | TRBV11-2 | NA | CASSLVRSRLAATDTQYF
NA | TRBV6-5 | once | CASSYSLGSYNEQFF
TRBD1 | TRBV29-1 | NA | CSVIVVDRGSQTGYTF
NA | TRBV30 | NA | CAWSVRSGLQPQHF
NA | TRBV19 | NA | CASSMGQGTSQHF
NA | TRBV28 | NA | CASSFAADSLFSSYNSPLHF
NA | TRBV5-4 | NA | CASSLDGGLGTDTQYF
NA | TRBV30 | NA | CAWSDGVGGDYGYTF
NA | TRBV29-1 | NA | CSVRTLNNEQFF
TRBD1 | TRBV7-9 | NA | CASSLVQTGAGELFF
NA | TRBV20-1 | NA | CRPLSPDTQYF
NA | TRBV5-6 | NA | CASSFRSGHLGGELFF